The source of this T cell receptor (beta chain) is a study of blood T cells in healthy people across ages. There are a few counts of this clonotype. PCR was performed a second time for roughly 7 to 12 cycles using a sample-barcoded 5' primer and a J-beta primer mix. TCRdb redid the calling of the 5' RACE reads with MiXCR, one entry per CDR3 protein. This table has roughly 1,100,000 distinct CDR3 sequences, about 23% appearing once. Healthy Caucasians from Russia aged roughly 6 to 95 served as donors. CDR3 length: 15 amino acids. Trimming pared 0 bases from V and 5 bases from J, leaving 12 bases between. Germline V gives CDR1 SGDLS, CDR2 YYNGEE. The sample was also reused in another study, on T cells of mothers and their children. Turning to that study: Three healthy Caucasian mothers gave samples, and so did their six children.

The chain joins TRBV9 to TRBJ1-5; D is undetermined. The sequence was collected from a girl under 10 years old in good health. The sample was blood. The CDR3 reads CASSVGVLGDQPQHF. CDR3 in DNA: TGTGCCAGCAGCGTAGGAGTCCTTGGGGATCAGCCCCAGCATTTT.